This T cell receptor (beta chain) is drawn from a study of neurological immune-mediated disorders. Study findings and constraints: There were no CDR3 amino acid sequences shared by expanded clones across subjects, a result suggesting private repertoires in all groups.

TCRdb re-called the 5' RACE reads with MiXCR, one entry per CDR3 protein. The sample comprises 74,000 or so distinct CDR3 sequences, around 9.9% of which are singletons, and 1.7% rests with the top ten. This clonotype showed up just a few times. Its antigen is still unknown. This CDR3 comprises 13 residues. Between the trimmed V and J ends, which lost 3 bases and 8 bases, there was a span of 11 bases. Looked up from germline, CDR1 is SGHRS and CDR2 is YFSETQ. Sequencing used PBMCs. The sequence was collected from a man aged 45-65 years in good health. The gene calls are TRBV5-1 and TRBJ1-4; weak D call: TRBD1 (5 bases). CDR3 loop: CASSSAGHEKLFF. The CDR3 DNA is TGCGCCAGCAGCTCCGCGGGGCACGAAAAACTGTTTTTT.